Here is one T cell receptor beta chain with its context. The antigen is unknown. The data derive from a study of OX40 agonist ivuxolimab in advanced cancers. Study context: Earlier treatment with anti-PD-1, anti-PD-L1 or anti-CTLA-4 was permitted, and roughly 42% had received some. Overall study results and limits: Partly responding patients at 0.1-3.0 mg/kg showed some of the smallest clonal expansion.

This CDR3 is 14 amino acids long. With 0 bases removed from V and 5 bases from J, the gap between germline ends came to 10 bases. Germline V gene lookup returns CDR1 LGHNA and CDR2 YSLEER. Sequenced by immunoSEQ multiplex PCR; TCRdb stores in-frame clones only, minus some. This sample has 48,000 or so clones; around 90% occur once, and the top ten carry less than 60%. This clonotype originated in an adult with an advanced solid tumor such as melanoma, head and neck, liver or kidney cancer. This rearrangement joins TRBV4-3 to TRBJ2-5; perhaps TRBD2 as D (6 bases). The specimen was CD4+ or CD8+ T cells sorted from blood, collected in a trial of the OX40 agonist ivuxolimab. This CDR3 is CASSQDRGAETQYF. Here the CDR3 DNA reads TGCGCCAGCAGCCAAGACCGCGGGGCGGAGACCCAGTACTTC.